A single sample is the source of the 8 T cell receptor beta chains below, sequenced in a study of blood T cells in healthy people across ages. The authors ran a second PCR of 7 to 11 cycles using a sample-barcoded 5' primer and a J-beta primer mix. TCRdb re-called the 5' RACE reads with MiXCR, one entry per CDR3 protein. The sample yields roughly 1.7 million distinct CDR3 sequences, 34% seen once. The sequenced material came from blood. These receptors were collected from a woman younger than 45 in good health.

This clonotype showed up many times. The chain combines TRBV7-9 with TRBJ2-5; D is unclear. V lost 6 bases and J 1 base, leaving 6 bases between the germline ends. The CDR3 runs to 12 residues. Per germline, CDR1 SEHNR and CDR2 FQNEAQ (reference sequence). The CDR3 spells CASSIVQETQYF. CDR3 nucleotide sequence: TGTGCCAGCAGTATAGTCCAAGAGACCCAGTACTTC.

This clonotype was counted ten times or more. J is TRBJ2-1 and V is TRBV4-1; a weak D match, TRBD1 (6 bases). Deletions cut 0 bases from V and 6 bases from J, with 12 bases between. CDR3 length: 15 amino acids. CDR1 is MGHRA, CDR2 YSYEKL, per germline. This CDR3 is CASSQEGAGVNEQFF. CDR3 in DNA: TGCGCCAGCAGCCAAGAAGGGGCAGGGGTCAATGAGCAGTTCTTC.

A few counts support this clonotype. The rearrangement links TRBV10-3 to TRBJ2-1; 7 nucleotides align to TRBD2. V shed 4 bases, J shed 1 base, and the junction held 10 bases outside the gene matches. This CDR3 is built from 17 residues. Germline CDR1 is ENHRY and CDR2 is SYGVKD. Written as DNA, the CDR3 is TGTGCCATCAGTGGAGGGAGCGGGAAACCTTCCTACAATGAGCAGTTCTTC. Translating gives CAISGGSGKPSYNEQFF.

The chain has TRBV12-3 or TRBV12-4 and TRBJ1-1, with D maybe TRBD1 (6 bases). Deletions cut 1 base from V and 11 bases from J, with 14 bases between. The CDR3 is made up of 13 amino acids. This CDR3 reads CASSLEGGDLAFF. CDR3 bases: TGTGCCAGCAGTTTAGAGGGGGGGGACTTGGCTTTCTTT.

This sequence joins TRBV28 and TRBJ2-2; D is undetermined. V lost 10 bases and J lost 6, with 9 bases in between. Germline-derived CDR1 and CDR2 are MDHEN and SYDVKM. The CDR3 is 11 residues long. CDR3 sequence (DNA): TGTGCCACCATGAAGGCCGGGGAGCTGTTTTTT. Translation: CATMKAGELFF.

A few counts support this clonotype. The chain joins TRBV3-1 to TRBJ2-7; 7 bases fit TRBD2. The CDR3 sequence is 16 residues long. Germline CDR1 reads LGHDT; CDR2 reads YNNKEL (reference sequence). With V trimmed by 1 base and J by 2 bases, 8 bases remained unmatched. CDR3 nucleotide sequence: TGTGCCAGCAGCCAAGGCAAATCAGGGACTACCTACGAGCAGTACTTC. This codes for CASSQGKSGTTYEQYF.

This clonotype was seen a handful of times. V and J are TRBV20-1 and TRBJ2-1; weak D call: TRBD1 (5 bases). Germline-derived CDR1 and CDR2 are DFQATT and SNEGSKA (reference sequence). V was cut by 3 bases and J by 6 bases, with 18 bases left in between. This CDR3 region has 15 residues. CDR3 nucleotides: TGCAGTGCTAGTCCTGACAGACACGAGAGCAATGAGCAGTTCTTC. The encoded protein is CSASPDRHESNEQFF.

In its sample, this clonotype was seen a few times. The rearrangement links TRBV4-1 to TRBJ1-5; 8 positions agree with TRBD1. V trimming: 1 base; J trimming: 5 bases; junction bases outside the gene matches: 10. Germline CDR1 MGHRA, CDR2 YSYEKL. This CDR3 region has 17 residues. CDR3 coding DNA: TGCGCCAGCAGCCAAGCACTGAGCAGGGGGCCTGATCAGCCCCAGCATTTT. It specifies CASSQALSRGPDQPQHF.